These 29 T cell receptor beta chains were all obtained from the same sample, sequenced in a study of Ad26.COV2.S vaccination and SARS-CoV-2 variants. Using immunoSEQ multiplex PCR, the repertoire was profiled, and TCRdb retains in-frame clones only, with some absent. Of about 410,000 clones in the sample, roughly nine tenths are singletons; the top ten hold roughly 3.2%. Noted treatment: 15 to 20 received Ad26.COV2.S at low or high dose, single or two shots; a few received placebo; per-sample allocation not given. Sampling occurred on day 63 after the first vaccine or placebo injection. Sequenced here: peripheral blood, sampled in a trial of Ad26.COV2.S vaccine versus placebo. The source is a person between 18 and 65 years old who received the Ad26.COV2.S COVID-19 vaccine or a placebo.

The chain carries TRBV4-1 and TRBJ1-1; a possible D gene is TRBD1 (5 bases). V lost 1 base and J lost 3, with 9 bases in between. CDR1 and CDR2 from the germline V gene are MGHRA and YSYEKL. The CDR3 is 14 residues long. The CDR3 region is CASSQALQDTEAFF. The CDR3 coding sequence is TGCGCCAGCAGCCAAGCCCTACAGGACACTGAAGCTTTCTTT.

The chain carries TRBV6-1 and TRBJ2-4, with D hard to call. The germline V gene encodes CDR1 MNHNS and CDR2 SASEGT. V lost 3 bases and J 1 base, leaving 13 bases between the germline ends. The CDR3 spans 16 residues. CDR3 DNA: TGTGCCAGCAGTGACTGGCCAGAAGTGGCCAAAAACATTCAGTACTTC. Protein: CASSDWPEVAKNIQYF.

The genes are TRBV6-5 and TRBJ2-2; TRBD1 might be the D (5 bases). The germline gives CDR1 MNHEY, CDR2 SVGAGI. V lost 4 bases and J lost 4, with 10 bases in between. The CDR3 is made up of 14 amino acids. Here the CDR3 DNA reads TGTGCCAGCAGTTCGACAGATGTCACCGGGGAGCTGTTTTTT. Translating gives CASSSTDVTGELFF.

The rearrangement links TRBV12-3 or TRBV12-4 to TRBJ2-7; D remains unclear. The CDR3 length is 11 residues. V lost 4 bases and J lost 3, with 4 bases in between. This chain's CDR3 is CASSSLYEQYF. The DNA of the CDR3 is TGTGCCAGCAGTTCCCTCTACGAGCAGTACTTC.

The J gene is TRBJ2-2, the V gene TRBV7-8; D might be TRBD1 (5 bases). The CDR3 is 15 residues long. V was cut by 1 base and J by 2 bases, with 8 bases left in between. Germline values: CDR1 SGHVS, CDR2 FQNEAQ. The CDR3 is CASSLGQTNTGELFF. CDR3 bases: TGTGCCAGCAGCTTAGGACAGACCAACACCGGGGAGCTGTTTTTT.

This chain links TRBV10-3 with TRBJ1-3, with D perhaps matching TRBD1 (5 bases). V was trimmed by 9 bases and J by 4 bases, leaving 10 bases between them. Per germline, CDR1 ENHRY and CDR2 SYGVKD. There are 12 residues in the CDR3. The CDR3 DNA reads as TGTGCCATGACGACAGAGGGAAACACCATATATTTT. This translates into CAMTTEGNTIYF.

The rearrangement links TRBV5-5 to TRBJ2-7; D call uncertain. V shed 6 bases and J shed 2 bases, with 15 bases lying between them. Germline V gene sequence: CDR1 SGHKS, CDR2 YYEKEE (reference sequence). The length of the CDR3 is 14 residues. The CDR3 DNA sequence: TGTGCCAGCACGCACTGGAGCACGGCCTACGAGCAGTACTTC. This sequence encodes CASTHWSTAYEQYF.

This chain links TRBV2 with TRBJ1-5, with TRBD1 as a possible D gene (5 bases). Germline CDR1 is SNHLY and CDR2 is FYNNEI. The CDR3 covers 15 residues. The ends were cut back, 5 bases at V and 7 bases at J, with 18 bases in the middle. DNA for the CDR3: TGTGCCAGCAGTTGGGACCCGACAAGAGGGCAGCCCCAGCATTTT. Amino acids: CASSWDPTRGQPQHF.

This clone has just one count. This chain joins TRBV5-1 and TRBJ2-7; the D is unclear. Per the germline V gene, CDR1 is SGHRS and CDR2 is YFSETQ. This CDR3 region has 14 residues. Trimming stripped 0 bases from V and 4 bases from J, with 11 bases between. The CDR3 region has the DNA TGCGCCAGCAGCTTGGAAAGCCTCCGGTACGAGCAGTACTTC. Protein: CASSLESLRYEQYF.

The V gene is TRBV5-1, the J gene TRBJ2-2; maybe TRBD2 (6 bases). This CDR3 is 15 amino acids long. CDR1 is SGHRS and CDR2 is YFSETQ in the germline V gene. The ends were cut back, 4 bases at V and 3 bases at J, with 13 bases in the middle. The CDR3 spells CASSGGGGDTGELFF. CDR3 nucleotides: TGCGCCAGCAGCGGGGGAGGAGGGGACACCGGGGAGCTGTTTTTT.

This clone showed up many times. The rearrangement joins TRBV12-2 to TRBJ2-5. TRBV12-2 is recorded as a pseudogene. The CDR3 consists of 13 residues. CDR3 bases: TGTGCAAGTCGCTTAGCGGCCGGAGAGACCCAGTACTTC. Translation: CASRLAAGETQYF.

The chain's CDR3 is CASLGRIGVYTEAFF. The CDR3 region has the DNA TGTGCCAGCCTAGGAAGAATAGGGGTGTATACTGAAGCTTTCTTT. The chain employs TRBV6-5 and TRBJ1-1, with D possibly being TRBD1 (5 bases). The V gene lost 8 bases and the J gene lost 5 bases, with 21 bases spanning the gap. Germline lookup yields CDR1 MNHEY and CDR2 SVGAGI. The CDR3 is 15 amino acids.

This sequence joins TRBV2 and TRBJ2-7; 8 bases line up with TRBD1. J lost 2 bases, V lost 8 bases, and 2 bases had no gene match. This CDR3 spans 12 amino acids. Looked up from germline, CDR1 is SNHLY and CDR2 is FYNNEI. CDR3 region: CASDRGAYEQYF. The CDR3 DNA reads TGTGCCAGCGACAGGGGAGCCTACGAGCAGTACTTC.

V is TRBV11-2 and J is TRBJ1-4, with 11 bases lining up with TRBD1. The V segment lost 5 bases and the J segment 5 bases; nucleotides outside the gene matches: 4. Germline V gene lookup returns CDR1 SGHAT and CDR2 FQNNGV. There are 15 residues in the CDR3. The CDR3 protein is CASSTWTGGNEKLFF. DNA for the CDR3: TGTGCCAGCAGCACCTGGACAGGGGGCAATGAAAAACTGTTTTTT. Full variable domain (rest looked up from reference TRBV11-2 and TRBJ1-4): EAGVAQSPRYKIIEKRQSVAFWCNPISGHATLYWYQQILGQGPKLLIQFQNNGVVDDSQLPKDRFSAERLKGVDSTLKIQPAKLEDSAVYLCASSTWTGGNEKLFFGSGTQLSVL.

This chain links TRBV12-3 or TRBV12-4 with TRBJ2-7, with TRBD1 matching 8 bases. V shed 6 bases, J shed 4 bases, and the junction held 5 bases outside the gene matches. This CDR3 is 13 amino acids long. The CDR3 DNA sequence: TGTGCCAGCAGGGGGACAGGAACATACGAGCAGTACTTC. It encodes CASRGTGTYEQYF.

The rearrangement joins TRBV7-9 to TRBJ2-7; D is uncertain. This CDR3 is 12 amino acids long. V dropped 5 bases and J dropped 7 bases, with 12 bases sitting between them. Germline CDR1 SEHNR, CDR2 FQNEAQ (reference sequence). This chain's CDR3 is CASSTDLLEQYF. CDR3 coding DNA: TGTGCCAGCAGCACGGACCTTTTGGAGCAGTACTTC.

V gene TRBV6-5 combines with J gene TRBJ1-5, with D perhaps matching TRBD1 (6 bases). With 5 bases removed from V and 3 bases from J, the gap between germline ends came to 8 bases. Per germline, CDR1 MNHEY and CDR2 SVGAGI. The CDR3 runs to 13 residues. For the CDR3, the DNA is TGTGCCAGCAGTCGGGACAACAATCAGCCCCAGCATTTT. This encodes CASSRDNNQPQHF.

The chain employs TRBV7-9 and TRBJ2-2; possibly TRBD2 for D (5 bases). Trimming pared 5 bases from V and 4 bases from J, leaving 11 bases between. Looked up from germline, CDR1 is SEHNR and CDR2 is FQNEAQ (reference sequence). The CDR3 covers 14 residues. The CDR3: CASSEGIRTGELFF. As DNA, the CDR3 is TGTGCCAGCAGCGAGGGTATTCGCACCGGGGAGCTGTTTTTT.

The gene calls are TRBV10-3 and TRBJ1-2; the match to TRBD1 covers 9 bases. There are 15 residues in the CDR3. Unmatched junction bases numbered 5, after V lost 2 bases and J lost 4 bases. Germline values: CDR1 ENHRY, CDR2 SYGVKD. The CDR3 sequence is CAISEGTGTSYGYTF. In DNA form, the CDR3 reads TGTGCCATCAGTGAGGGGACAGGGACTTCCTATGGCTACACCTTC.

The genes are TRBV11-2 and TRBJ1-1, with D possibly being TRBD1 (5 bases). V shed 5 bases and J shed 0 bases, with 25 bases lying between them. The CDR3 covers 19 residues. CDR1 SGHAT and CDR2 FQNNGV come from the germline V gene. CDR3 nucleotides: TGTGCCAGCAGCACCGGACGGGGCGCGAGTGGCCACATGAACACTGAAGCTTTCTTT. Translated: CASSTGRGASGHMNTEAFF. The entire variable domain, with the rest obtained from reference TRBV11-2 and TRBJ1-1, is as follows: EAGVAQSPRYKIIEKRQSVAFWCNPISGHATLYWYQQILGQGPKLLIQFQNNGVVDDSQLPKDRFSAERLKGVDSTLKIQPAKLEDSAVYLCASSTGRGASGHMNTEAFFGQGTRLTVV.

The chain carries TRBV5-4 and TRBJ2-3; 10 positions agree with TRBD2. Germline V gene sequence: CDR1 SGHNT, CDR2 YYREEE (reference sequence). The CDR3 is 16 amino acids. With 4 bases clipped from V and 4 bases from J, the junction kept 9 bases outside the gene matches. DNA of the CDR3: TGTGCCAGCAGCGATATTAGCGGGGGGAGGTCAGATACGCAGTATTTT. Translated: CASSDISGGRSDTQYF.

This clone was counted a few times. V and J are TRBV9 and TRBJ1-4; no clear D gene. The CDR3 length is 14 residues. Trimming stripped 4 bases from V and 8 bases from J, with 15 bases between. Germline loops: CDR1 SGDLS, CDR2 YYNGEE. CDR3 residues: CASSKRLGKEKLFF. For the CDR3, the DNA is TGTGCCAGCAGCAAAAGGTTGGGGAAGGAAAAACTGTTTTTT.

The rearrangement links TRBV2 to TRBJ2-7; D remains unclear. The CDR3 sequence is 12 residues long. V shed 6 bases and J shed 1 base, with 7 bases lying between them. Germline CDR1 is SNHLY and CDR2 is FYNNEI. CDR3 region: CASRGPSYEQYF. DNA of the CDR3: TGTGCCAGCAGGGGCCCGTCCTACGAGCAGTACTTC.

The chain links TRBV19 to TRBJ1-3, with D unresolved. The CDR3 totals 13 residues. The ends were cut back, 3 bases at V and 9 bases at J, with 12 bases in the middle. Germline-derived CDR1 and CDR2 are LNHDA and SQIVND (reference sequence). The CDR3 DNA sequence: TGTGCCAGTAGTATCCCCTCTGGCGGCACCATATATTTT. Its protein is CASSIPSGGTIYF.

The table lists this clone with a few counts. The chain has TRBV7-9 and TRBJ1-3; no reliable D call. CDR1 and CDR2 from the germline V gene are SEHNR and FQNEAQ (reference sequence). The CDR3 loop spans 12 amino acids. Trimming cost V 0 bases and J 5 bases, with 2 bases left between them. The CDR3 bases are TGTGCCAGCAGCTTAGCCCGAAACACCATATATTTT. Translating gives CASSLARNTIYF.

The chain uses TRBV5-1 and TRBJ2-3; 8 bases are a match to TRBD2. This CDR3 is 16 amino acids long. The trim removed 0 bases at V and 2 bases at J, leaving 5 bases unmatched. CDR1 is SGHRS and CDR2 is YFSETQ in the germline V gene. CDR3 sequence reads: CASSLAVTSDTDTQYF. The CDR3 DNA is TGCGCCAGCAGCTTGGCCGTGACTAGCGACACAGATACGCAGTATTTT.

The chain employs TRBV19 and TRBJ1-5; D is ambiguous. Trimming cost V 2 bases and J 6 bases, with 8 bases left between them. Germline lookup yields CDR1 LNHDA and CDR2 SQIVND (reference sequence). The CDR3 totals 13 residues. In DNA, the CDR3 is TGTGCCAGTAGTATAAATTCGCTTCAGCCCCAGCATTTT. Translated: CASSINSLQPQHF.

The V call is TRBV5-1, the J call TRBJ2-5; D not resolved. CDR1 SGHRS and CDR2 YFSETQ come from the germline V gene. This CDR3 is 15 amino acids long. With 6 bases removed from V and 2 bases from J, the gap between germline ends came to 17 bases. The CDR3 DNA follows: TGCGCCAGCAACCCCACTTCGACACTGCAAGAGACCCAGTACTTC. Translation: CASNPTSTLQETQYF.

This chain joins TRBV4-1 and TRBJ2-2; possibly TRBD1 for D (6 bases). This CDR3 region has 13 residues. The V and J ends lost 4 bases and 7 bases respectively, with 10 bases between them. The germline V gene encodes CDR1 MGHRA and CDR2 YSYEKL. The CDR3 DNA reads TGCGCCAGCAGCCTTCAGGGGTTCGGGGAGCTGTTTTTT. Protein product: CASSLQGFGELFF.